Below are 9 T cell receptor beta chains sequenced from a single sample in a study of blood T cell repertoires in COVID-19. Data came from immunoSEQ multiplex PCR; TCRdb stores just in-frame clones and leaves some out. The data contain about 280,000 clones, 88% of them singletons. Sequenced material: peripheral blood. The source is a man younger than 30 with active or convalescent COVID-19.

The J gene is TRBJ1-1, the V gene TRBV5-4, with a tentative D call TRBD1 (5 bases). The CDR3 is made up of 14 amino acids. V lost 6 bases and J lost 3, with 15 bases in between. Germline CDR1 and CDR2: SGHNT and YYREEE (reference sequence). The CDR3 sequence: CASTGSREDTEAFF. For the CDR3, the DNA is TGTGCCAGCACCGGCAGCAGGGAGGACACTGAAGCTTTCTTT.

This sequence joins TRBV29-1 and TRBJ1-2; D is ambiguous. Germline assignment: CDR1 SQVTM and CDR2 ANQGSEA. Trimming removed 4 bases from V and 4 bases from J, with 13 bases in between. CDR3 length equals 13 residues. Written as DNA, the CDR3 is TGCAGCGTTGGAGGCGACCCACTCTATGGCTACACCTTC. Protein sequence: CSVGGDPLYGYTF.

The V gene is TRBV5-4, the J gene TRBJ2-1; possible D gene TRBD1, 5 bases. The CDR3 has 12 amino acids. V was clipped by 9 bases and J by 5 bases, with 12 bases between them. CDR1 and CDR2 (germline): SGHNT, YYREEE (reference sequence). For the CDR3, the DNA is TGTGCCACCTCGAGACAGAACAATGAGCAGTTCTTC. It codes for CATSRQNNEQFF.

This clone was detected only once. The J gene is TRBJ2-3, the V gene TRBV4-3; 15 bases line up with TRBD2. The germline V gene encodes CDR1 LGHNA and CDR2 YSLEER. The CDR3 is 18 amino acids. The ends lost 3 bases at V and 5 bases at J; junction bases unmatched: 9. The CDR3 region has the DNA TGCGCCAGCAGCCAGTACGGGACTAGCGGGGGGCAGGGAGATACGCAGTATTTT. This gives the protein CASSQYGTSGGQGDTQYF.

The CDR3 DNA reads TGTGCTTCGACGCCGGGTGGCGGTTCCTACGAGCAGTACTTC. Translating gives CASTPGGGSYEQYF. The gene calls are TRBV5-4 and TRBJ2-7; D gene ambiguous. Germline values: CDR1 SGHNT, CDR2 YYREEE (reference sequence). This CDR3 spans 14 amino acids.

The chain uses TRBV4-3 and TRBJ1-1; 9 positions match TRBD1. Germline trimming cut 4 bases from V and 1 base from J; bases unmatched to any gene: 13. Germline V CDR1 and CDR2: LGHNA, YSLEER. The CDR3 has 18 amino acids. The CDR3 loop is CASSPVSSDRGGNTEAFF. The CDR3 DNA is TGCGCCAGCAGCCCAGTCTCAAGCGACAGGGGGGGGAACACTGAAGCTTTCTTT.

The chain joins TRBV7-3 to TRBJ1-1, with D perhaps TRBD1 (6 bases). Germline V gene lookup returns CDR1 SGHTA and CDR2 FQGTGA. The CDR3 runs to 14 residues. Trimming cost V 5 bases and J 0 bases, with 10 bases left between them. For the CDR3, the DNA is TGTGCCAGCAGCCCCACAGGGATGAACACTGAAGCTTTCTTT. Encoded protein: CASSPTGMNTEAFF.

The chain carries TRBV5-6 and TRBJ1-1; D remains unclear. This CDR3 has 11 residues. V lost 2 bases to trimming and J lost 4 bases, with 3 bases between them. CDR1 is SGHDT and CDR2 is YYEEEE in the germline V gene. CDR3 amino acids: CASSFITEAFF. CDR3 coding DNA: TGTGCCAGCAGCTTCATCACTGAAGCTTTCTTT.

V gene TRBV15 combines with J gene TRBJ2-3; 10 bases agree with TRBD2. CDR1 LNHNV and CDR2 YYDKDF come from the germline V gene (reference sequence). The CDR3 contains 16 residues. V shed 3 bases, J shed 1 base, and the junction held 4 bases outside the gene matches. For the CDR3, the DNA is TGTGCCACCAGCAGGAGCACTAGCGGGGGCACAGATACGCAGTATTTT. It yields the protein CATSRSTSGGTDTQYF.